This T cell receptor beta chain was captured by sequencing in a study of T cell responses to AZD1222 COVID-19 vaccine. Points from the study as a whole: Seropositive AZD1222 recipients at baseline numbered only six or seven. White British people made up most donors, females outnumbered males, and clonal diversity was possibly underestimated.

Libraries were prepared by immunoSEQ multiplex PCR; TCRdb keeps only in-frame clonotypes and omits some of them. Here the sample spans 110,000 to 150,000 clones, 80% to 90% being singletons. On this clone itself: Its cognate antigen is unknown.

V dropped 2 bases and J dropped 7 bases, with 18 bases sitting between them. The CDR3 runs 15 residues. From germline, CDR1 is GTSNPN and CDR2 SVGIG (reference sequence). J is TRBJ2-1 and V is TRBV30; unclear D gene. Specimen: peripheral blood, collected on day 0 of AZD1222 vaccination. The sequence derives from an adult in good health. The CDR3 sequence is CAWSHTRLRLNEQFF. CDR3 bases: TGTGCCTGGAGTCACACCCGGCTGAGGTTGAATGAGCAGTTCTTC.